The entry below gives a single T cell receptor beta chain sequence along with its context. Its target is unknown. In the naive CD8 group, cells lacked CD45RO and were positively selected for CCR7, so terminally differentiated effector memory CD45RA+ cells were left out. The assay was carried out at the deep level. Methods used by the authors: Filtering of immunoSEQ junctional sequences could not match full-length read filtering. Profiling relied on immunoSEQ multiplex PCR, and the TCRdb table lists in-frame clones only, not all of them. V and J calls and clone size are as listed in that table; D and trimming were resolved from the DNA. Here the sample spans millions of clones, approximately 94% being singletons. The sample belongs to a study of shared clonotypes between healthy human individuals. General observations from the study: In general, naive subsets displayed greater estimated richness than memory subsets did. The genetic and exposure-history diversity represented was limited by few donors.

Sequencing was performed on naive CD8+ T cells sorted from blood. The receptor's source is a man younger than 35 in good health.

The CDR3 protein is CASSYSAVGADTQYF. CDR3 in DNA: TGTGCCAGCAGTTACTCCGCGGTTGGGGCAGATACGCAGTATTTT. This chain joins TRBV6-5 and TRBJ2-3, with D unclear. V was trimmed by 0 bases and J by 4 bases, leaving 11 bases between them. Germline CDR1 reads MNHEY; CDR2 reads SVGAGI. The CDR3 has 15 residues.